This T cell receptor beta chain is from a study of T-cell reconstitution after alpha-beta-depleted transplantation in children (TCRdb year 2016). The study in broad terms: T-cell immune reconstitution after TCRalphabeta/CD19-depleted allogeneic hematopoietic cell transplantation in children was quantitatively tracked in the study by means of TCR repertoire profiling.

The library was built by means of PCR. The instrument given in TCRdb is Illumina HiSeq 2500. Molecular barcoding was employed in the preparation of TCR libraries, with unique molecular identifiers being used to normalize TCRbeta repertoire quantification. TCRdb ran its own pipeline on the public reads, namely fastp trimming at Q25 and MiXCR clone calling, and kept in-frame beta chains. Under each unique CDR3 protein, matching rows form one entry showing the most common genes and DNA. Present in this sample are about 980,000 distinct CDR3 sequences, around 30% of which were seen just once. The ten largest clones represent about 28% of the sample. There are 16 amino acids in the CDR3, from cysteine to phenylalanine inclusive. Just the 48-base CDR3 DNA is kept, in frame starting at base 1. Trimming leaves V shorter by 7 bases and J shorter by 4 bases, with the junction holding 10 bases beyond the gene matches.

Only a few counts were recorded for this clonotype. This receptor's antigen is unknown. Within one base of it there is no much larger clone, and no base qualities were kept. General findings and caveats noted by the study authors: The high TCRbeta diversity at day 60 in some patients was ascribed to recipient T cells and intrathymic progenitors that had survived conditioning. About two months after transplant, the apparently early recovery of alphabetaT-cell counts reportedly depended on just several hundred clones that had expanded rapidly and came from non-depleted graft cells. The frequencies of hyperexpanded clones fell over the following months, and after one year, T-cell counts and TCRbeta diversity were mostly attributed to newly produced T cells.

In the paper's terms, the treatment or condition label means: allogeneic hematopoietic cell transplantation with graft depleted of TCRalphabeta T cells and CD19 B cells. The transplant recipients were children given TCRalphabeta/CD19-depleted allogeneic hematopoietic cell grafts. The sample consisted of PBMCs, mostly from graft donor cells, taken 360 days after TCRalphabeta/CD19-depleted stem cell transplant. The chain links TRBV12-3 or TRBV12-4 with TRBJ1-1, and 12 junctional nucleotides match TRBD1. This TCR was recovered from a boy under two years old who had a stem cell transplant for SCID, so the T cells may come from the graft donor. This receptor carries the CDR3 CASTLGTGGPSTEAFF. DNA sequence: TGTGCCAGCACCCTAGGGACAGGGGGCCCGAGCACTGAAGCTTTCTTT.